The 21 T cell receptor beta chains below were found in one sample sequenced in a study of cytomegalovirus exposure and HLA in healthy donors. The PCR ran on 60 Vbeta and 13 Jbeta primers. The repertoire was sequenced with immunoSEQ multiplex PCR; TCRdb's copy has only in-frame clones and lacks some. Seen here are about 170,000 clones, approximately 72% observed once, and the top ten hold about 2.1%. The material sequenced was PBMCs. The source is a female donor in good health and CMV-seronegative.

The CDR3 bases are TGTGCCAGCAGGGACAGTGAGGGGCCTAAAGCTTTCTTT. Translation gives CASRDSEGPKAFF. The chain couples TRBV2 to TRBJ1-1; D possibly corresponds to TRBD1 (6 bases). CDR1 is SNHLY and CDR2 is FYNNEI in the germline V gene. V was clipped by 6 bases and J by 9 bases, with 17 bases between them. The CDR3 consists of 13 residues.

The gene calls are TRBV5-5 and TRBJ2-7; TRBD2 might be the D (5 bases). The CDR3 spans 12 residues. Germline loops: CDR1 SGHKS, CDR2 YYEKEE (reference sequence). Trimming cost V 3 bases and J 4 bases, with 8 bases left between them. This CDR3 reads CASSSGGYEQYF. The CDR3 bases are TGTGCCAGCAGCTCGGGCGGGTACGAGCAGTACTTC.

The chain has TRBV7-9 and TRBJ2-3, with D possibly TRBD1 on 5 matching bases. Trimming removed 4 bases from V and 3 bases from J, with 23 bases in between. Germline V CDR1 and CDR2: SEHNR, FQNEAQ (reference sequence). CDR3 length: 18 amino acids. CDR3 region: CASSSLPGDSLNTDTQYF. CDR3 coding DNA: TGTGCCAGCAGCTCTTTACCAGGTGACAGTTTGAATACAGATACGCAGTATTTT.

The chain has TRBV25-1 and TRBJ1-6, with D maybe TRBD1 (6 bases). This CDR3 spans 15 amino acids. The germline V gene encodes CDR1 MGHDK and CDR2 SYGVNS. The V gene lost 4 bases and the J gene lost 6 bases, with 13 bases spanning the gap. The CDR3 loop reads CASSGPGTPNSPLHF. For the CDR3, the DNA is TGTGCCAGCAGTGGCCCCGGGACACCTAATTCACCCCTCCACTTT.

The gene calls are TRBV7-2 and TRBJ2-4, with a possible D match to TRBD1 (6 bases). The V and J ends lost 4 bases and 3 bases respectively, with 16 bases between them. Germline V lookup: CDR1 SGHTA, CDR2 FQGNSA. This CDR3 comprises 16 residues. The CDR3 nucleotides read TGTGCCAGCAGCTACCAGACAGGCGACGGCAAAAACATTCAGTACTTC. The encoded protein is CASSYQTGDGKNIQYF.

This rearrangement joins TRBV7-8 to TRBJ1-1; D remains ambiguous. CDR3 length equals 14 residues. The V and J ends lost 3 bases and 4 bases respectively, with 12 bases between them. CDR1 and CDR2 from the germline V gene are SGHVS and FQNEAQ. DNA of the CDR3: TGTGCCAGCAGCTTTCGGACTCCTCTCACTGAAGCTTTCTTT. Protein: CASSFRTPLTEAFF.

The chain couples TRBV11-3 to TRBJ1-1; TRBD1 aligns across 9 bases. Trimming removed 3 bases from V and 4 bases from J; junction bases left unmatched: 0. The CDR3 totals 13 residues. Germline V lookup: CDR1 SGHNT, CDR2 YENEEA. CDR3 region: CASSLDRGTEAFF. The CDR3 bases are TGTGCCAGCAGCTTGGACAGGGGCACTGAAGCTTTCTTT. Full variable domain (remainder filled in from reference TRBV11-3 and TRBJ1-1): EAGVVQSPRYKIIEKKQPVAFWCNPISGHNTLYWYLQNLGQGPELLIRYENEEAVDDSQLPKDRFSAERLKGVDSTLKIQPAELGDSAVYLCASSLDRGTEAFFGQGTRLTVV.

This chain uses TRBV28 with TRBJ1-2; 10 bases map to TRBD1. CDR3 length: 14 amino acids. In germline, CDR1 is MDHEN, CDR2 SYDVKM. J was trimmed by 9 bases and V by 6 bases; bases with no gene match: 10. The CDR3 loop is CASREGQGIKRYTF. The CDR3 region has the DNA TGTGCCAGCAGAGAGGGACAGGGGATTAAACGCTACACCTTC.

This chain joins TRBV19 and TRBJ1-5; D might be TRBD1 (5 bases). The CDR3 spans 15 residues. Germline CDR1 and CDR2: LNHDA and SQIVND (reference sequence). V was pared by 1 base and J by 2 bases, with 9 bases between. CDR3 nucleotide sequence: TGTGCCAGTAGTATAGTAGGGGTGGGCAATCAGCCCCAGCATTTT. Amino acid sequence: CASSIVGVGNQPQHF.

V gene TRBV5-1 combines with J gene TRBJ1-1; TRBD1 might be the D (6 bases). With 4 bases removed from V and 5 bases from J, the gap between germline ends came to 9 bases. The germline gives CDR1 SGHRS, CDR2 YFSETQ. The CDR3 spans 12 residues. The CDR3 nucleotides are TGCGCCAGCAGCCCACAGGGAACTGAAGCTTTCTTT. Amino acid sequence: CASSPQGTEAFF.

V gene TRBV9 combines with J gene TRBJ1-3; D gene unclear. Germline lookup yields CDR1 SGDLS and CDR2 YYNGEE. This CDR3 has 13 amino acids. V dropped 0 bases and J dropped 8 bases, with 9 bases sitting between them. The CDR3 coding sequence is TGTGCCAGCAGCGTAGGCCTCCGGGACACCATATATTTT. Translation: CASSVGLRDTIYF. Drawing the rest from reference TRBV9 and TRBJ1-3, the complete variable domain is DSGVTQTPKHLITATGQRVTLRCSPRSGDLSVYWYQQSLDQGLQFLIQYYNGEERAKGNILERFSAQQFPDLHSELNLSSLELGDSALYFCASSVGLRDTIYFGEGSWLTVV.

This chain connects TRBV5-1 to TRBJ1-1; D gene unclear. Germline V gives CDR1 SGHRS, CDR2 YFSETQ. V lost 0 bases to trimming and J lost 0 bases, with 12 bases between them. The CDR3 has 16 amino acids. In nucleotides, the CDR3 is TGCGCCAGCAGCTTGGGCGGTGCATTTATGAACACTGAAGCTTTCTTT. Protein: CASSLGGAFMNTEAFF.

V and J are TRBV5-4 and TRBJ2-7, with 7 bases identical to TRBD2. The germline V gene encodes CDR1 SGHNT and CDR2 YYREEE (reference sequence). J lost 2 bases, V lost 0 bases, and 11 bases had no gene match. The CDR3 contains 17 residues. CDR3 sequence reads: CASSLVYRLAEPYEQYF. The DNA for the CDR3 is TGTGCCAGCAGCTTGGTATATCGTCTAGCGGAACCCTACGAGCAGTACTTC. Full variable domain (outside the CDR3, taken from reference TRBV5-4 and TRBJ2-7): ETGVTQSPTHLIKTRGQQVTLRCSSQSGHNTVSWYQQALGQGPQFIFQYYREEENGRGNFPPRFSGLQFPNYSSELNVNALELDDSALYLCASSLVYRLAEPYEQYFGPGTRLTVT.

The chain carries TRBV12-5 and TRBJ1-2; 9 bases map to TRBD1. There are 16 residues in the CDR3. J gave up 4 bases and V 1 base, and 7 bases lay outside the gene matches. Germline CDR1 is LGHNT and CDR2 is FRNRAP. The CDR3, as DNA: TGTGCTAGTGGTTTGGGCCCCACAGGGGGCATCTATGGCTACACCTTC. Translating it yields CASGLGPTGGIYGYTF.

On this clone: One end of the junction is discordant with germline, which a read error may explain. This chain connects TRBV5-1 to TRBJ1-2; the D is unclear. This CDR3 is built from 15 residues. CDR1 is SGHRS and CDR2 is YFSETQ in the germline V gene. The CDR3 DNA reads as TGCGCCAGCAGCTTGGACTTCACTACTAACTATGGCCACACCTTC. Its protein is CASSLDFTTNYGHTF.

V usage is TRBV29-1 and J usage is TRBJ2-3; 12 nucleotides align to TRBD2. CDR3 length equals 14 residues. Trimming cost V 6 bases and J 2 bases; bases outside gene matches: 3. Germline lookup yields CDR1 SQVTM and CDR2 ANQGSEA. In DNA, the CDR3 is TGCAGCGTAACTAGCGGGGGGAACACAGATACGCAGTATTTT. Encoded protein: CSVTSGGNTDTQYF.

The chain's CDR3 is CASSFGGTSSYEQYF. The DNA of the CDR3 is TGTGCCAGCAGCTTCGGGGGGACTAGCTCCTACGAGCAGTACTTC. The rearrangement uses TRBV7-2 and TRBJ2-7; 8 positions agree with TRBD2. In germline, CDR1 is SGHTA, CDR2 FQGNSA. This CDR3 region has 15 residues. Losses at the gene ends were 3 bases for V and 0 bases for J; bases not matched to a gene: 4.

V is TRBV5-6 and J is TRBJ1-5; TRBD1 might be the D (5 bases). The CDR3 runs 18 residues. The V and J ends lost 2 bases and 1 base respectively, with 19 bases between them. From germline, CDR1 is SGHDT and CDR2 YYEEEE. The CDR3, as DNA: TGTGCCAGCAGCTTTCAGCAGGGCGCTCTACAAAGCAATCAGCCCCAGCATTTT. Protein: CASSFQQGALQSNQPQHF. Filled out from reference TRBV5-6 and TRBJ1-5, the complete variable domain reads DAGVTQSPTHLIKTRGQQVTLRCSPKSGHDTVSWYQQALGQGPQFIFQYYEEEERQRGNFPDRFSGHQFPNYSSELNVNALLLGDSALYLCASSFQQGALQSNQPQHFGDGTRLSIL.

The chain recombines TRBV2 with TRBJ1-2; TRBD1 matches 9 bases. Germline loops: CDR1 SNHLY, CDR2 FYNNEI. CDR3 length: 14 residues. Losses at the gene ends were 5 bases for V and 9 bases for J; bases not matched to a gene: 10. This CDR3 is CASSLASGTGSYTF. DNA of the CDR3: TGTGCCAGCAGTCTGGCCTCCGGGACAGGGAGCTACACCTTC.

This rearrangement joins TRBV7-3 to TRBJ2-6, with 9 bases aligning to TRBD2. Losses at the gene ends were 7 bases for V and 1 base for J; bases not matched to a gene: 5. CDR3 size: 16 residues. Looked up from germline, CDR1 is SGHTA and CDR2 is FQGTGA. The CDR3 nucleotides are TGTGCCAGCAACGCGGGAGGGGGTTCTGGGGCCAACGTCCTGACTTTC. Translated, it gives CASNAGGGSGANVLTF. Looking up the rest from reference TRBV7-3 and TRBJ2-6 gives the full variable domain: GAGVSQTPSNKVTEKGKYVELRCDPISGHTALYWYRQSLGQGPEFLIYFQGTGAADDSGLPNDRFFAVRPEGSVSTLKIQRTERGDSAVYLCASNAGGGSGANVLTFGAGSRLTVL.

The rearrangement uses TRBV6-5 and TRBJ2-3; a weak D match, TRBD2 (7 bases). V was shortened by 5 bases and J by 5 bases, with 17 bases between the two germline ends. Germline V gives CDR1 MNHEY, CDR2 SVGAGI. This CDR3 region has 15 residues. CDR3 sequence reads: CASSRGAKVGDTQYF. CDR3 DNA: TGTGCCAGCAGTCGGGGGGCCAAGGTAGGAGATACGCAGTATTTT.